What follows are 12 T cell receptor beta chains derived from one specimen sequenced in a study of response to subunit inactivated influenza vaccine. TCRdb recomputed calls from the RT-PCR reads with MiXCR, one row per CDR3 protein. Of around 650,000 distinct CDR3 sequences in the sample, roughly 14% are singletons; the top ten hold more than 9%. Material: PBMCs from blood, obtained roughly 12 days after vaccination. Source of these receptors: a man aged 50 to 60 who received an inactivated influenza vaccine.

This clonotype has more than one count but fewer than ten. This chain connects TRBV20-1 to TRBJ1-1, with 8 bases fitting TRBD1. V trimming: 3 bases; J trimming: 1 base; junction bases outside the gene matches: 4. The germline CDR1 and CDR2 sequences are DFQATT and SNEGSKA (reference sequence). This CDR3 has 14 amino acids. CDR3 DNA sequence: TGCAGTGCTAGCCACGGACAGGGGAACACTGAAGCTTTCTTT. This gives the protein CSASHGQGNTEAFF.

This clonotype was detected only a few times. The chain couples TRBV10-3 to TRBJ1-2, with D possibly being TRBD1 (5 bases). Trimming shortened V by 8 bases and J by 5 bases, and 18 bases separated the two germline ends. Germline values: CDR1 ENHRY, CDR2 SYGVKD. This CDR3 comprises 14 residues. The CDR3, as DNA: TGTGCCATCGCCAGCCCCGACAGATCTTATGGCTACACCTTC. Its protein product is CAIASPDRSYGYTF.

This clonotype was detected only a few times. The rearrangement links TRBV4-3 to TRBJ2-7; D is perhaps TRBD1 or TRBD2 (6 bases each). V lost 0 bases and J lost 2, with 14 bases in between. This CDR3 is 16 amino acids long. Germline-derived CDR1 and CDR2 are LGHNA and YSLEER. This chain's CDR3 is CASSQDKGGNPYEQYF. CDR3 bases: TGCGCCAGCAGCCAAGATAAGGGGGGAAACCCCTACGAGCAGTACTTC.

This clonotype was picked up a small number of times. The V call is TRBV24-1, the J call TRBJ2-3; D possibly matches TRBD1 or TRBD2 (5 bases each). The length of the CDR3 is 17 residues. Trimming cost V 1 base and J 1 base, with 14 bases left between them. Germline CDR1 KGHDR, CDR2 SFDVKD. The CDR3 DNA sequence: TGTGCCACCAGTGATTTTGGGACCACAGGCGGCACAGATACGCAGTATTTT. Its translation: CATSDFGTTGGTDTQYF.

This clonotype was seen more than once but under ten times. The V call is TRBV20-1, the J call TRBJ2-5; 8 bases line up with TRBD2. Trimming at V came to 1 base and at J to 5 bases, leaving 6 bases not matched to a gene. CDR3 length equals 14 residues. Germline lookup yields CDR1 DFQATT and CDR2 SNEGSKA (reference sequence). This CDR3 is CSARVTSGSETQYF. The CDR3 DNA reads TGCAGTGCTAGAGTTACTAGCGGTAGTGAGACCCAGTACTTC.

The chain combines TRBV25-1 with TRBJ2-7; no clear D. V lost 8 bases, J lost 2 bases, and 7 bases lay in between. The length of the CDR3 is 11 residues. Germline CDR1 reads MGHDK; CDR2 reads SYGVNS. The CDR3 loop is CASDGTYEQYF. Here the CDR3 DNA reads TGTGCCAGCGACGGAACCTACGAGCAGTACTTC.

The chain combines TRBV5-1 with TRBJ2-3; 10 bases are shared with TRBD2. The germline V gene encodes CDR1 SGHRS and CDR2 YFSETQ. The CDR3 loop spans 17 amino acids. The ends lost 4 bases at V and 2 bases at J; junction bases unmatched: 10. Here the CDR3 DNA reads TGCGCCAGCAGCGAAATACAGCGGGGGGGCCTCACAGATACGCAGTATTTT. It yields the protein CASSEIQRGGLTDTQYF.

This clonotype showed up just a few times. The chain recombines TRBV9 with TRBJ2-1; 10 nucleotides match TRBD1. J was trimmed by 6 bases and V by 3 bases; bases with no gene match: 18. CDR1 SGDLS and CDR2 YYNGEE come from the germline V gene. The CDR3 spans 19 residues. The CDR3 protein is CASSAPLHLGTGVSNEQFF. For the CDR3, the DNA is TGTGCCAGCAGCGCACCACTCCATCTTGGGACAGGGGTAAGCAATGAGCAGTTCTTC. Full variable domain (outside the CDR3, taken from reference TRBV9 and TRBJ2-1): DSGVTQTPKHLITATGQRVTLRCSPRSGDLSVYWYQQSLDQGLQFLIQYYNGEERAKGNILERFSAQQFPDLHSELNLSSLELGDSALYFCASSAPLHLGTGVSNEQFFGPGTRLTVL.

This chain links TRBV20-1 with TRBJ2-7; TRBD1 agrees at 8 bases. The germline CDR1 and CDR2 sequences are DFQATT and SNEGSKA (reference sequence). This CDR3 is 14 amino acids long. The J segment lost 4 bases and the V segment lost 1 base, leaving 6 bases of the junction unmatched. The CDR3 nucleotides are TGCAGTGCTAGAGGGACAGGGTCTCTATACGAGCAGTACTTC. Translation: CSARGTGSLYEQYF.

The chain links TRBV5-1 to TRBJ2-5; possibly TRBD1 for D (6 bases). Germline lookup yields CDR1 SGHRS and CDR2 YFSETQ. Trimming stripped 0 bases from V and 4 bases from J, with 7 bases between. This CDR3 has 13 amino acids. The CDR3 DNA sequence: TGCGCCAGCAGCTTGGAACAGGGAGAGACCCAGTACTTC. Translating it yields CASSLEQGETQYF.

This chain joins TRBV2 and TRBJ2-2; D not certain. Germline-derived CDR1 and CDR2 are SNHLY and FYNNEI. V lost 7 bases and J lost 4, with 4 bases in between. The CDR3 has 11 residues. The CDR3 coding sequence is TGTGCCAGCACGGGCACCGGGGAGCTGTTTTTT. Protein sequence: CASTGTGELFF.

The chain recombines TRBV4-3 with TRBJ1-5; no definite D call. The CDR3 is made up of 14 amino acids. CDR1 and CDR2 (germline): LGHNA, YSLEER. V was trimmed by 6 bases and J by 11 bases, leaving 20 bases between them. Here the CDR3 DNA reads TGCGCCAGCAGTGCAAAAAGGGAAGGGAGCGCCCAGCATTTT. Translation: CASSAKREGSAQHF.